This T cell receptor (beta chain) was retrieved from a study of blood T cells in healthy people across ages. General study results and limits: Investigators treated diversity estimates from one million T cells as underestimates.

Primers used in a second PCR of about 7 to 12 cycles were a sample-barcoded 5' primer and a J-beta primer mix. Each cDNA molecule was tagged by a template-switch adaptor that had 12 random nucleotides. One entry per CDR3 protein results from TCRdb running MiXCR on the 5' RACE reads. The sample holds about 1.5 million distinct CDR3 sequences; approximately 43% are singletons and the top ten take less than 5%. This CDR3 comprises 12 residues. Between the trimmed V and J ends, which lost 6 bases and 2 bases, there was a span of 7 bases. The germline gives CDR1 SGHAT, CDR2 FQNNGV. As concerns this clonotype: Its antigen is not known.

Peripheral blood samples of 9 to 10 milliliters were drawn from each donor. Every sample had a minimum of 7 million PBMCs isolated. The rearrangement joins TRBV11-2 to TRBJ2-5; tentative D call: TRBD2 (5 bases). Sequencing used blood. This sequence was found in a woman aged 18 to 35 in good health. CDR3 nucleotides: TGTGCCAGCAGGAGGGTACAAGAGACCCAGTACTTC. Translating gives CASRRVQETQYF.